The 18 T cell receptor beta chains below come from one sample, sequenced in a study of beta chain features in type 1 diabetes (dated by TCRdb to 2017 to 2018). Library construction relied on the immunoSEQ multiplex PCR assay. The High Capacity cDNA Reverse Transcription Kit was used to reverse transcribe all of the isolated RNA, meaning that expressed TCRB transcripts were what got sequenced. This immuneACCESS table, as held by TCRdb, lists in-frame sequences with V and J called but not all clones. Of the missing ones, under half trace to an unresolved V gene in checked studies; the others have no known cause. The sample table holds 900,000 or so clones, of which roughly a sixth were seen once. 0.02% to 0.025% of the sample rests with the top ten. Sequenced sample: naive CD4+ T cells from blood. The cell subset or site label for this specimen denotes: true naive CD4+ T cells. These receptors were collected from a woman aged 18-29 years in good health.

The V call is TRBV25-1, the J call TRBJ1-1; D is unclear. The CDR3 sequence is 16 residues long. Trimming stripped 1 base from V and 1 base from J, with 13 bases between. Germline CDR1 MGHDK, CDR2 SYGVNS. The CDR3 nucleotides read TGTGCCAGCAGTGAATTGGCAACGGGAGGGAACACTGAAGCTTTCTTT. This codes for CASSELATGGNTEAFF.

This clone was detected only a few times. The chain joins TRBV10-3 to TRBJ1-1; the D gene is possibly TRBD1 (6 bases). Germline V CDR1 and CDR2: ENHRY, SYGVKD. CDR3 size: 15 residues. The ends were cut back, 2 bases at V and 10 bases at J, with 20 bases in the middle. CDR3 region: CAISEKPQGFNPAFF. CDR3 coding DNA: TGTGCCATCAGTGAGAAACCTCAGGGGTTCAATCCAGCTTTCTTT.

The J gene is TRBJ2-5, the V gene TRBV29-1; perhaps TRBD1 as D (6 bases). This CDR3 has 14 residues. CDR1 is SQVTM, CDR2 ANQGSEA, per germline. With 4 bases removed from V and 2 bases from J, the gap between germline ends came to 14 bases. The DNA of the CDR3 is TGCAGCGTTGTGTCCGGGACAAGACAAGAGACCCAGTACTTC. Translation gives CSVVSGTRQETQYF.

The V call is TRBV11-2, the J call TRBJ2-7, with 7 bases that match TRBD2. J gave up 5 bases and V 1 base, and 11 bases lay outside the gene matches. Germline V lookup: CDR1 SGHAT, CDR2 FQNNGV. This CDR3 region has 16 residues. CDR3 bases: TGTGCCAGCAGCTTAGTGGGCGGCGGGAGTCTCGACGAGCAGTACTTC. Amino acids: CASSLVGGGSLDEQYF.

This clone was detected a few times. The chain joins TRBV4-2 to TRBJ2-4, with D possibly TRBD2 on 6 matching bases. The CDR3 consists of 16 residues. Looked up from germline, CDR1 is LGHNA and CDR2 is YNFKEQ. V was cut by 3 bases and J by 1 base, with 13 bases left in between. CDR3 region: CASSQGGGIAKNIQYF. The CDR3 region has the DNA TGTGCCAGCAGCCAGGGAGGCGGCATCGCCAAAAACATTCAGTACTTC.

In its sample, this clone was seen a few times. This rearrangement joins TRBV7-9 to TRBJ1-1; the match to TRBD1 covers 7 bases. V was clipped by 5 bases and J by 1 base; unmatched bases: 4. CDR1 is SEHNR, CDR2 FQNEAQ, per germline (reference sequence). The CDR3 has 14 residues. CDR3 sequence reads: CASSRGQKNTEAFF. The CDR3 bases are TGTGCCAGCAGCCGGGGACAGAAGAACACTGAAGCTTTCTTT.

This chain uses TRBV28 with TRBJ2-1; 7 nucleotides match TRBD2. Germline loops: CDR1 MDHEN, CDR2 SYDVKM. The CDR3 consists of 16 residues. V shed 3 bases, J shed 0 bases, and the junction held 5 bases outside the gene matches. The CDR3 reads CASSFGGFSSYNEQFF. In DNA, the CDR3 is TGTGCCAGCAGTTTCGGGGGGTTCTCCTCCTACAATGAGCAGTTCTTC.

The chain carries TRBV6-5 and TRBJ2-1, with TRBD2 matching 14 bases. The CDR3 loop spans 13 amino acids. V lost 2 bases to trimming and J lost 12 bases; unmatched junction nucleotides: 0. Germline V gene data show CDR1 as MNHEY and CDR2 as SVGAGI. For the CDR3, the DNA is TGTGCCAGCAGTTACGGACTAGCGGGAGGGCAGTTCTTC. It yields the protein CASSYGLAGGQFF.

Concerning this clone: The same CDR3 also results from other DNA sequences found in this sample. The CDR3 DNA reads TGTGCCAGTAGTATTACAGGGACGAACACTGAAGCTTTCTTT. Translated, it gives CASSITGTNTEAFF. This rearrangement joins TRBV19 to TRBJ1-1; a weak D match, TRBD1 (6 bases). Trimming took off 3 bases at V and 1 base at J, with 9 bases between the two ends. The CDR3 runs to 14 residues. Germline assignment: CDR1 LNHDA and CDR2 SQIVND (reference sequence).

The CDR3 spells CASSIGVGTGYNEQFF. The CDR3 region has the DNA TGTGCCAGTAGTATAGGCGTCGGGACAGGGTACAATGAGCAGTTCTTC. The chain is built from TRBV19 and TRBJ2-1; TRBD1 agrees at 9 bases. From germline, CDR1 is LNHDA and CDR2 SQIVND (reference sequence). The CDR3 runs to 16 residues. V was pared by 1 base and J by 4 bases, with 5 bases of the junction left unmatched.

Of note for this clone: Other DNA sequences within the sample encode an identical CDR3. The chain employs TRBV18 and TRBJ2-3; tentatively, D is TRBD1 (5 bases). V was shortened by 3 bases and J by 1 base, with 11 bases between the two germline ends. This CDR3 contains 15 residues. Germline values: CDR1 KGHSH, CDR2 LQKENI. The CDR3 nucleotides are TGTGCCAGCTCACCCCAGGGTATCGGCACAGATACGCAGTATTTT. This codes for CASSPQGIGTDTQYF.

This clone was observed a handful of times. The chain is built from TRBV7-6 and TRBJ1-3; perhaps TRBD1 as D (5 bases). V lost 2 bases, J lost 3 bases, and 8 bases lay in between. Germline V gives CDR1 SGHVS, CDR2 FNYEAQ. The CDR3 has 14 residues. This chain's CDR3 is CASSLPGRGNTIYF. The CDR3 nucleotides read TGTGCCAGCAGCTTACCGGGACGTGGAAACACCATATATTTT.

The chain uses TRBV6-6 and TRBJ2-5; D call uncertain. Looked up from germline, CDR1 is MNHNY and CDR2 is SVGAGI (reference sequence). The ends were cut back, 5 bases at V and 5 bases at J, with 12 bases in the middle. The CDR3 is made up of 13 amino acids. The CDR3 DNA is TGTGCCAGCAGTAACCACATCAGGGAGACCCAGTACTTC. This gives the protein CASSNHIRETQYF.

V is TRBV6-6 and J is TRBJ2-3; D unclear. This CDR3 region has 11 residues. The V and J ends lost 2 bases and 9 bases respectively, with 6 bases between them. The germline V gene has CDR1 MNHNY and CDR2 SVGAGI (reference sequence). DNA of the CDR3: TGTGCCAGCAGTTACACAGTAACGCAGTATTTT. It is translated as CASSYTVTQYF.

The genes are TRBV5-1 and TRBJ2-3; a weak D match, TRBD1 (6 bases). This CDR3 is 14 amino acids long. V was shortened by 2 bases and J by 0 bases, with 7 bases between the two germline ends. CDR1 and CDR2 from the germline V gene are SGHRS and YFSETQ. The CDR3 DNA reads TGCGCCAGCAGCTTTACAGGGAGCACAGATACGCAGTATTTT. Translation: CASSFTGSTDTQYF.

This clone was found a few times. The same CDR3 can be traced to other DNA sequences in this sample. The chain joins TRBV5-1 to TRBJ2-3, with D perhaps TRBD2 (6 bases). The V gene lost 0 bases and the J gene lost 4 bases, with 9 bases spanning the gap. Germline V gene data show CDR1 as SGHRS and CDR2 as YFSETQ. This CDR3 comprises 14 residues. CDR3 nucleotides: TGCGCCAGCAGCTTGGAGCGGGCTGCAGATACGCAGTATTTT. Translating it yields CASSLERAADTQYF.

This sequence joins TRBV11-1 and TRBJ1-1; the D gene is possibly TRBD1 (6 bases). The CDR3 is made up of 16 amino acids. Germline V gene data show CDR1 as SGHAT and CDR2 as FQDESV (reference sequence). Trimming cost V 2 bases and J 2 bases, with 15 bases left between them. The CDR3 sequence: CASSLRGGYGNTEAFF. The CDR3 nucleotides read TGTGCCAGCAGCTTACGAGGGGGTTATGGCAACACTGAAGCTTTCTTT.

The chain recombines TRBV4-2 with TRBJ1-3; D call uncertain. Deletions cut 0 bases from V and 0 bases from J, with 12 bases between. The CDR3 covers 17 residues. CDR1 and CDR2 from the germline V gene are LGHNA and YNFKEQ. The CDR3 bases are TGTGCCAGCAGCCAAGATGGCAGGACCCGCTCTGGAAACACCATATATTTT. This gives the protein CASSQDGRTRSGNTIYF.